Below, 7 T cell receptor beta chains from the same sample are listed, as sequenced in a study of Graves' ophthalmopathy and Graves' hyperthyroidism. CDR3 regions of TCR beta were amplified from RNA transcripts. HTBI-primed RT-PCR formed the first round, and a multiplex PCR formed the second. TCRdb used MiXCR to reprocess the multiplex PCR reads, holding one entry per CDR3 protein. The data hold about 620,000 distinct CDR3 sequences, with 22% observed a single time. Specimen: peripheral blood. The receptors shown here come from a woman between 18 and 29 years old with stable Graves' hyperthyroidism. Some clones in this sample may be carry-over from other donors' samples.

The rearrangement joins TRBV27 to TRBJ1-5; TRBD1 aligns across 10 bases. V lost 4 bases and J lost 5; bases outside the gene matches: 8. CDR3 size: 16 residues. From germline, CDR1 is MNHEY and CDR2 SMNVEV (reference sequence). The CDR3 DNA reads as TGTGCCAGCAGTTCCTACGGGACAGGGGACCATCAGCCCCAGCATTTT. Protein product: CASSSYGTGDHQPQHF.

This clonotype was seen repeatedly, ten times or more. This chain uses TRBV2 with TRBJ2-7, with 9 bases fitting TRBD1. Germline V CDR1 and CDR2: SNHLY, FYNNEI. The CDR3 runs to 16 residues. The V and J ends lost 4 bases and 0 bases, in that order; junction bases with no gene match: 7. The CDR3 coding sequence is TGTGCCAGCAGTGCTTCCGGGACAGGGCTCTCCTACGAGCAGTACTTC. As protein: CASSASGTGLSYEQYF.

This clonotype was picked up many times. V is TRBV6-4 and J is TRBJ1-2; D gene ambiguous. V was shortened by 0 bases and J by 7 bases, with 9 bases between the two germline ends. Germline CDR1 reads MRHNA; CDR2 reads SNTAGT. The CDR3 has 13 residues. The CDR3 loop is CASSDSTAGGYTF. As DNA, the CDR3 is TGTGCCAGCAGTGACTCAACGGCTGGTGGCTACACCTTC.

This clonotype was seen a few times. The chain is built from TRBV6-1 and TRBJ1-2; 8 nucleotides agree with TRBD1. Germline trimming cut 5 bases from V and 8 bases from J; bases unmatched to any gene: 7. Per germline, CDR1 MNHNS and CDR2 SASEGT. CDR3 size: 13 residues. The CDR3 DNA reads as TGTGCCAGCAGTCTGGACAGGGAGGAAGGCTACACCTTC. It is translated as CASSLDREEGYTF.

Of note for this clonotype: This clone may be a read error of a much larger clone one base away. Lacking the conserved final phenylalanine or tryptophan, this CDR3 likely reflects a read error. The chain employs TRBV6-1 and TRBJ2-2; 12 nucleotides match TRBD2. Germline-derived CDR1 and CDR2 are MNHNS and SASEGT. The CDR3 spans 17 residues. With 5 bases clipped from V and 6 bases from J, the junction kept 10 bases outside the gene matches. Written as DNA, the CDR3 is TGTGCCAGCAGTCTCTCTAGCGGGGGGGCCAGCGCCGGGGAGCTGTTTGTT. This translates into CASSLSSGGASAGELFV.

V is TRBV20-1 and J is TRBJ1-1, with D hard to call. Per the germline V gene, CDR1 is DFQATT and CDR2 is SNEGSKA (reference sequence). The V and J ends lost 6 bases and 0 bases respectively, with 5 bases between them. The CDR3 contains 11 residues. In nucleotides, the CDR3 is TGCAGTGCCAAGATGAACACTGAAGCTTTCTTT. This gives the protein CSAKMNTEAFF.

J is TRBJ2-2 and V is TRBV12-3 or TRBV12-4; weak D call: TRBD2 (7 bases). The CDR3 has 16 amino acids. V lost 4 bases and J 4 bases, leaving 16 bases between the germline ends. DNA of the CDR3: TGTGCCAGCAGTTCTAGGGGGGGGGCGAGCACCGGGGAGCTGTTTTTT. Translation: CASSSRGGASTGELFF.